The entry that follows covers one T cell receptor beta chain sequence. Other DNA sequences from this sample encode an identical CDR3 as well. The sample comes from a study of T cell responses to AZD1222 COVID-19 vaccine. Data came from immunoSEQ multiplex PCR; TCRdb stores just in-frame clones and leaves some out. This sample has around 120,000 clones, with about 90% found just once. Germline lookup yields CDR1 LGHDT and CDR2 YNNKEL (reference sequence). The length of the CDR3 is 12 residues. The V and J ends lost 2 bases and 7 bases respectively, with 8 bases between them. The sample in question was peripheral blood, obtained on day 0 of AZD1222 vaccination. This chain joins TRBV3-1 (or the pseudogene TRBV3-2) and TRBJ1-2, with D possibly matching TRBD1 (6 bases). The source of this sequence is an adult in good health. The CDR3 DNA reads TGTGCCAGCAGCCAACAGGGGCTTGGCTACACCTTC. Its protein is CASSQQGLGYTF.